This T cell receptor beta chain was obtained from a study of CD8 T cells in Susac syndrome. The overall study: Sequenced Susac syndrome patients included about six with clinically active disease and 8 or 9 in remission. When blood was drawn, the patients with Susac syndrome were therapy-naive, on corticosteroids, or on intravenous immunoglobulin alone.

Reverse transcription of roughly 0.5 to 1 ug RNA was carried out with random hexamers. TCRdb re-called the immunoSEQ multiplex PCR reads with MiXCR, one entry per CDR3 protein. The sample lists some 190,000 distinct CDR3 sequences; approximately 94% were seen once. Germline V CDR1 and CDR2: MNHEY, SVGAGI. V dropped 6 bases and J dropped 2; count of bases not matched to a gene: 7. This CDR3 comprises 15 residues. The CD8+ and CD4+ T cells were isolated magnetically using a negative isolation approach, whereas the TEMRA cells were enriched by FACS. This TCR was sampled from a human donor with Susac syndrome. Specimen: CD4+ T cells from PBMCs. The chain is built from TRBV6-5 and TRBJ1-5; 7 nucleotides agree with TRBD1. CDR3 DNA sequence: TGTGCCAGCAGCAGGGGGGGAATTGGCAATCAGCCCCAGCATTTT. Translation gives CASSRGGIGNQPQHF.